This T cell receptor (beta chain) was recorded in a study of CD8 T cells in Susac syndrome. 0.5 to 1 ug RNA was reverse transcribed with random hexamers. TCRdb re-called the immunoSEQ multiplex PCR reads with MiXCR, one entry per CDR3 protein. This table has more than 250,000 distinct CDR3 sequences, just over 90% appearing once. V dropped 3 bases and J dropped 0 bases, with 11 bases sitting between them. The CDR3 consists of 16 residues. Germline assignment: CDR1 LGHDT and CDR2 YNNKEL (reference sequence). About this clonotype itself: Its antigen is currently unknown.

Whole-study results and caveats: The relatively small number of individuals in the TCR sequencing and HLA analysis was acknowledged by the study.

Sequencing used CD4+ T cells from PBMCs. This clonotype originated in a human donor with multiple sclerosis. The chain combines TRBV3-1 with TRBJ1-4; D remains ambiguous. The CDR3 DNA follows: TGTGCCAGCAGCCAGGGTCAGCTTGCAACTAATGAAAAACTGTTTTTT. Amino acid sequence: CASSQGQLATNEKLFF. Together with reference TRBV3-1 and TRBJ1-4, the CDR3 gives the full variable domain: DTAVSQTPKYLVTQMGNDKSIKCEQNLGHDTMYWYKQDSKKFLKIMFSYNNKELIINETVPNRFSPKSPDKAHLNLHINSLELGDSAVYFCASSQGQLATNEKLFFGSGTQLSVL.